The rows below give T cell receptor beta chains drawn from one sample of a study of T cells in Graves' hyperthyroidism and ophthalmopathy. TCRdb itself ran the multiplex PCR reads through MiXCR, one entry per CDR3 protein. The sample carries 650,000 to 800,000 distinct CDR3 sequences, roughly 46% recorded once. The material sequenced was peripheral blood or thyroid tissue (not recorded which). Receptor source: an adult man with Graves' disease, either hyperthyroidism or ophthalmopathy (not recorded which). Both conserved end residues are part of each CDR3. Fields, in order: J gene, V gene, clone size, D gene, CDR3 protein, CDR3 DNA. A D gene is named only where the DNA matches it firmly. A row's size may be missing; if present it is once, few, many or a size class.

j_call: TRBJ2-2
v_call: TRBV2
clone_size: .
d_call: TRBD1
cdr3_aa: CASSLDRAETGELFF
cdr3_nt: TGTGCCAGCAGTTTGGACAGGGCGGAGACCGGGGAGCTGTTTTTT

j_call: TRBJ2-5
v_call: TRBV7-9
clone_size: .
d_call: .
cdr3_aa: CASRFHIEVQETQYF
cdr3_nt: TGTGCCAGCAGATTCCACATAGAGGTCCAAGAGACCCAGTACTTC

j_call: TRBJ2-7
v_call: TRBV5-1
clone_size: few
d_call: .
cdr3_aa: CASSLTSPLYEQYF
cdr3_nt: TGCGCCAGCAGCTTGACTAGTCCCCTCTACGAGCAGTACTTC

j_call: TRBJ1-6
v_call: TRBV6-5
clone_size: few
d_call: .
cdr3_aa: CASSRDLWNNSPLHF
cdr3_nt: TGTGCCAGCAGTAGGGACTTATGGAATAATTCACCCCTCCACTTT

j_call: TRBJ2-5
v_call: TRBV6-9
clone_size: few
d_call: .
cdr3_aa: CASSFGWDTQETQYF
cdr3_nt: TGTGCCAGCAGTTTTGGCTGGGACACCCAAGAGACCCAGTACTTC

j_call: TRBJ1-1
v_call: TRBV5-1
clone_size: few
d_call: .
cdr3_aa: CASSWDLQASNTEAFF
cdr3_nt: TGCGCCAGCAGCTGGGACTTACAGGCTTCGAACACTGAAGCTTTCTTT

j_call: TRBJ2-5
v_call: TRBV7-8
clone_size: .
d_call: .
cdr3_aa: CASSQTGASGVQETQYF
cdr3_nt: TGTGCCAGCAGCCAAACAGGGGCTAGCGGAGTCCAAGAGACCCAGTACTTC

j_call: TRBJ1-1
v_call: TRBV10-3
clone_size: many
d_call: .
cdr3_aa: CAISSGSTEAFF
cdr3_nt: TGTGCCATCAGCTCGGGTAGCACTGAAGCTTTCTTT

j_call: TRBJ1-2
v_call: TRBV10-3
clone_size: .
d_call: .
cdr3_aa: CAIRGQSYGYTF
cdr3_nt: TGTGCCATCAGAGGACAGAGCTATGGCTACACCTTC

j_call: TRBJ1-5
v_call: TRBV12-3/TRBV12-4
clone_size: .
d_call: TRBD1
cdr3_aa: CASINSAGGIYQPQHF
cdr3_nt: TGTGCCAGCATAAATTCCGCAGGGGGCATCTATCAGCCCCAGCATTTT

j_call: TRBJ1-5
v_call: TRBV20-1
clone_size: many
d_call: .
cdr3_aa: CSARDRRGLHQPQHF
cdr3_nt: TGCAGTGCTAGGGATCGGAGAGGGTTACATCAGCCCCAGCATTTT

j_call: TRBJ1-5
v_call: TRBV7-8
clone_size: many
d_call: TRBD1
cdr3_aa: CASSIRTGSKNQPQHF
cdr3_nt: TGTGCCAGCAGCATCCGGACAGGCTCAAAGAATCAGCCCCAGCATTTT

j_call: TRBJ2-7
v_call: TRBV7-9
clone_size: once
d_call: .
cdr3_aa: CASSTGASYEQYF
cdr3_nt: TGTGCCAGCAGCACCGGGGCAAGCTACGAGCAGTACTTC

j_call: TRBJ1-1
v_call: TRBV6-6
clone_size: few
d_call: .
cdr3_aa: CASSLRQAVNTEAFF
cdr3_nt: TGTGCCAGCAGCTTGAGACAGGCGGTGAACACTGAAGCTTTCTTT

j_call: TRBJ1-4
v_call: TRBV19
clone_size: .
d_call: .
cdr3_aa: CASSIWGRTNEKLFF
cdr3_nt: TGTGCCAGTAGTATATGGGGGAGGACTAATGAAAAACTGTTTTTT